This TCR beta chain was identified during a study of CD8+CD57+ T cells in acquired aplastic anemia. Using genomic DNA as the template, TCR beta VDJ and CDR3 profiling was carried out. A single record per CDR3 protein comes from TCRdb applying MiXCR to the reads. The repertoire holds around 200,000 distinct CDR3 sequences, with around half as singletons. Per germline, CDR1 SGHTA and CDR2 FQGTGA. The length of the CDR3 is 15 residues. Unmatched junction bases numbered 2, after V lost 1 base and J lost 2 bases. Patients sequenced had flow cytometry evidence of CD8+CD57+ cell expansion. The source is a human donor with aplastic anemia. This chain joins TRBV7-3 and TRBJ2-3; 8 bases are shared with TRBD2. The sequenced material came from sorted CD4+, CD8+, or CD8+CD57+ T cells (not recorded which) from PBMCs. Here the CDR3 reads CASSLRREDTDTQYF. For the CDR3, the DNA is TGTGCCAGCAGCTTAAGGCGGGAGGACACAGATACGCAGTATTTT.